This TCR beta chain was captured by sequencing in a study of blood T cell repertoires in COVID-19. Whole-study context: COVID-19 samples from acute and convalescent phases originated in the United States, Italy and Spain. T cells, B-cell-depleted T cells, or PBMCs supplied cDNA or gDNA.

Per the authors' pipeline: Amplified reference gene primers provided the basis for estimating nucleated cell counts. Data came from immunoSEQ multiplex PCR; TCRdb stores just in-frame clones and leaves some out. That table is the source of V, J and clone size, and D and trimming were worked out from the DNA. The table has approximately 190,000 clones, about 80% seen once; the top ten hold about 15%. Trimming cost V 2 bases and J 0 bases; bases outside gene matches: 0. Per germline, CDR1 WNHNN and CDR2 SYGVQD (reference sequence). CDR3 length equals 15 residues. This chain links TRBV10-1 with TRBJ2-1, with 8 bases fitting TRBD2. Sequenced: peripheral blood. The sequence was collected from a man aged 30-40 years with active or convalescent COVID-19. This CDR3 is CASSESGGSYNEQFF. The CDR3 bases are TGCGCCAGCAGTGAGAGCGGGGGCTCCTACAATGAGCAGTTCTTC.